A selection of T cell receptor beta chains follows, all from one sample in a study of shared clonotypes between healthy human individuals. Here immunoSEQ multiplex PCR was the method, and the copy in TCRdb shows in-frame clones only, minus some. The sample records 330,000 or so clones, 74% being singletons. The source material was memory CD4+ T cells sorted from blood. All receptors come from a man between 25 and 39 years old in good health. Both conserved end residues are part of each CDR3.

v_call,j_call,cdr3_aa
TRBV4-2,TRBJ2-1,CASSTGQMSSYNEQFF
TRBV18,TRBJ2-5,CASSTRGTGDQETQYF
TRBV9,TRBJ1-2,CASSSPDGRTQGYTF
TRBV18,TRBJ1-4,CASSLTGSSAATNEKLFF
TRBV2,TRBJ1-4,CASSAGTGLRNEKLFF
TRBV28,TRBJ1-2,CASSLRQGGGNYGYTF
TRBV7-9,TRBJ2-2,CASSRTSGRGTGELFF
TRBV5-4,TRBJ2-1,CASSEGLADEQFF
TRBV29-1,TRBJ1-3,CSARGGSGNTIYF
TRBV27,TRBJ2-7,CASRGLTEGEQYF
TRBV11-2,TRBJ1-1,CASALGTGWDTEAFF
TRBV7-8,TRBJ2-2,CASSSTRFGELFF
TRBV25-1,TRBJ2-5,CASSKQRGGSETQYF
TRBV28,TRBJ1-1,CASSKGRGLEAFF
TRBV7-9,TRBJ1-1,CASSDKGNQDTEAFF
TRBV11-1,TRBJ2-5,CASSSPGQGAGETQYF
TRBV5-4,TRBJ1-2,CASSPGGRDTNYGYTF
TRBV19,TRBJ1-5,CASSLGRGQNQPQHF
TRBV19,TRBJ1-4,CASSPTTGSNEKLFF
TRBV5-6,TRBJ2-6,CASSLSGLGANVLTF
TRBV5-8,TRBJ2-1,CASSPYYRDYNNEQFF
TRBV2,TRBJ2-5,CTSSQQNRGILQETQYF
TRBV7-9,TRBJ2-3,CASSPADRPTDTQYF
TRBV10-3,TRBJ2-4,CAISEGRGQVKNIQYF
TRBV2,TRBJ1-5,CASSEIQGADQPQHF
TRBV18,TRBJ2-7,CASSRGQGGSSYEQYF